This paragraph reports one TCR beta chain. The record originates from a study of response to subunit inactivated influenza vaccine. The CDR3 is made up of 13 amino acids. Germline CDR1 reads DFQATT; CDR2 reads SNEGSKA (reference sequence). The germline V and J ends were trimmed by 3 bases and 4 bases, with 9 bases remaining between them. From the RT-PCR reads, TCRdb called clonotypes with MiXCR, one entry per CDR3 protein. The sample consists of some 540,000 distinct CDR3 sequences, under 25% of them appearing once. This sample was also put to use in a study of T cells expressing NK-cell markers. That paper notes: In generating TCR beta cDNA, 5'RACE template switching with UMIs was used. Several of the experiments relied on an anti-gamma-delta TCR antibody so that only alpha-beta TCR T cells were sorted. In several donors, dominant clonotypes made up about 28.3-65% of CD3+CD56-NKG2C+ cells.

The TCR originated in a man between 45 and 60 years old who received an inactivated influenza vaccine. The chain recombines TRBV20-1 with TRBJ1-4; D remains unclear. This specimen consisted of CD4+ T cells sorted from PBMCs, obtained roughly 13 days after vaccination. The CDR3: CSARAGNNEKLFF. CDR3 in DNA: TGCAGTGCTAGGGCGGGGAATAATGAAAAACTGTTTTTT.